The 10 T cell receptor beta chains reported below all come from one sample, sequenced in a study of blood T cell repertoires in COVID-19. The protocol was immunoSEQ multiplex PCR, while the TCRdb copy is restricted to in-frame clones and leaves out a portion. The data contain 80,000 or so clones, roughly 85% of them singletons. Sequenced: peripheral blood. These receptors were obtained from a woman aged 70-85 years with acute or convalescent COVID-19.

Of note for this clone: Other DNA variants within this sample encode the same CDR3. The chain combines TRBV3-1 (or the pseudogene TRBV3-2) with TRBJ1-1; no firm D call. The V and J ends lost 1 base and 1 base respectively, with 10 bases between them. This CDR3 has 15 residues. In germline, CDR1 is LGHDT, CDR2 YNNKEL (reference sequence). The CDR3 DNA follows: TGTGCCAGCAGCCAAGGCTCTAGAGAGAACACTGAAGCTTTCTTT. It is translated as CASSQGSRENTEAFF.

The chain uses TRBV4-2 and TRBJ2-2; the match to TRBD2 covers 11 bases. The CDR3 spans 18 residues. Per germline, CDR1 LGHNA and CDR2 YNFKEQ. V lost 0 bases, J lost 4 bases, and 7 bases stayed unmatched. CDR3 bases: TGTGCCAGCAGCCAAGAGGGCATTAGCGGGAGGGTCACCGGGGAGCTGTTTTTT. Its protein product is CASSQEGISGRVTGELFF.

The CDR3 DNA sequence: TGTGCCAGCGGGGGGGGACGGAGCTCTGGAAACACCATATATTTT. This translates into CASGGGRSSGNTIYF. This chain links TRBV2 with TRBJ1-3; D may be TRBD1 (5 bases). This CDR3 is 15 amino acids long. Trimming removed 8 bases from V and 0 bases from J, with 14 bases in between. Germline V gene lookup returns CDR1 SNHLY and CDR2 FYNNEI.

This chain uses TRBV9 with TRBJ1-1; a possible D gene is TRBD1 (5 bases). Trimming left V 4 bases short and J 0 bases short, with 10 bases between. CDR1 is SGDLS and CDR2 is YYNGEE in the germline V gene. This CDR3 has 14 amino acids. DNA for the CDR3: TGTGCCAGCAGCACGTACAGGATGAACACTGAAGCTTTCTTT. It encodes CASSTYRMNTEAFF.

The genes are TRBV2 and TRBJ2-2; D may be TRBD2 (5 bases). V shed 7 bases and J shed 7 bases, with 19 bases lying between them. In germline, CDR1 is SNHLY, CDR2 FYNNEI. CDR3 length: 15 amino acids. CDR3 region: CASIPDREGGGELFF. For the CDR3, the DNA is TGTGCCAGCATTCCTGACCGGGAAGGCGGCGGGGAGCTGTTTTTT. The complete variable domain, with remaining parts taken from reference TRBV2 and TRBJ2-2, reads EPEVTQTPSHQVTQMGQEVILRCVPISNHLYFYWYRQILGQKVEFLVSFYNNEISEKSEIFDDQFSVERPDGSNFTLKIRSTKLEDSAMYFCASIPDREGGGELFFGEGSRLTVL.

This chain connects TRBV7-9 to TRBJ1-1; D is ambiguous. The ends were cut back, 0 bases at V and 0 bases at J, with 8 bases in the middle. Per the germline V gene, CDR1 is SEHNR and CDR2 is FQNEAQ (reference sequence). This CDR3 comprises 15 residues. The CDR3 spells CASSLASDLNTEAFF. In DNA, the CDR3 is TGTGCCAGCAGCTTAGCGTCAGACTTGAACACTGAAGCTTTCTTT.

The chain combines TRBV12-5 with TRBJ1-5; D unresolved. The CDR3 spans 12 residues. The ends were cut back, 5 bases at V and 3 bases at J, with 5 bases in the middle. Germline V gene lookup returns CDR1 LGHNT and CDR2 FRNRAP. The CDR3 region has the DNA TGTGCTAGTGGTCTCTTCAATCAGCCCCAGCATTTT. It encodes CASGLFNQPQHF.

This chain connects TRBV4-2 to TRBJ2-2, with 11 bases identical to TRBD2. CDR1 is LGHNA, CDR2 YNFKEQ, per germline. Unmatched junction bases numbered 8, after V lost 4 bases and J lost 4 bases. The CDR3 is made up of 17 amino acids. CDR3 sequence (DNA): TGTGCCAGCAGCCGCCAACTAGCGGGAGAGGGCACCGGGGAGCTGTTTTTT. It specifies CASSRQLAGEGTGELFF.

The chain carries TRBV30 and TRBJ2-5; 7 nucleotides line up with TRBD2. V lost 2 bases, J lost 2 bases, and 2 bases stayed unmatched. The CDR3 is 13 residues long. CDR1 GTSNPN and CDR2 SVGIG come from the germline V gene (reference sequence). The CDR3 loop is CAWSMGLQETQYF. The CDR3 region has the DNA TGTGCCTGGAGTATGGGACTACAAGAGACCCAGTACTTC.

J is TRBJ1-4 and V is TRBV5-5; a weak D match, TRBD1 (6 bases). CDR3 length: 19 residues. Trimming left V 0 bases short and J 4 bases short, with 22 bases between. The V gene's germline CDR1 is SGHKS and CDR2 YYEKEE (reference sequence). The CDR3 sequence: CASSLAEPTGRGVNEKLFF. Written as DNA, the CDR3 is TGTGCCAGCAGCTTGGCCGAGCCCACAGGGAGGGGAGTTAATGAAAAACTGTTTTTT.